The entry that follows covers one TCR beta chain sequence. Its target is not known. The length of the CDR3 is 15 residues. Germline V lookup: CDR1 SGHVS, CDR2 FQNEAQ. This sample was taken from a study of monozygotic twins with inflammatory bowel disease. General observations from the study: Discordant twins showed the same repertoire similarity as concordant twins, possibly from limited power. IBD patients had lower TCRbeta diversity (inverse Simpson) than healthy co-twins.

From whole blood, total RNA was isolated without any sorting of T cells. The unique tags termed UMIs, each holding a 6-nucleotide sample barcode, were added by means of template switching. After re-calling the 5' RACE reads, TCRdb lists one entry per CDR3 protein, DNA absent. The sample table sets out around 370,000 distinct CDR3 sequences. V usage is TRBV7-8 and J usage is TRBJ1-1; TCRdb indicates TRBD1, and absent DNA this call remains unverified. Sequenced material: blood. The receptor comes from a human donor with ulcerative colitis or Crohn's disease, or a healthy co-twin of an affected twin (not recorded which). The CDR3 loop is CASSIYRGRNTEAFF.